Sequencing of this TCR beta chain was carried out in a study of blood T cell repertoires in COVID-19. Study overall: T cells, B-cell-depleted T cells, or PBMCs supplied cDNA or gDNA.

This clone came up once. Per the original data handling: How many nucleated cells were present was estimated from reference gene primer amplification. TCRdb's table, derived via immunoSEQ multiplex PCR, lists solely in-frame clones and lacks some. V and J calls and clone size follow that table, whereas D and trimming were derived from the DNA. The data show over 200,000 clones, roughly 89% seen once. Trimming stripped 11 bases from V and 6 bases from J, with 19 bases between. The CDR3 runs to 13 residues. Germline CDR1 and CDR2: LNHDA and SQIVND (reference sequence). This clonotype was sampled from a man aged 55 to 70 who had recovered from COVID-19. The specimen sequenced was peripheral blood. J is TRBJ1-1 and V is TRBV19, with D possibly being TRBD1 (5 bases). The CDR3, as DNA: TGTGCCGCTAAGGGGACGGGGGGACCTGAAGCTTTCTTT. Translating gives CAAKGTGGPEAFF. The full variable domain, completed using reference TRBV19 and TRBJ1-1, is DGGITQSPKYLFRKEGQNVTLSCEQNLNHDAMYWYRQDPGQGLRLIYYSQIVNDFQKGDIAEGYSVSREKKESFPLTVTSAQKNPTAFYLCAAKGTGGPEAFFGQGTRLTVV.